This T cell receptor beta chain was sequenced in a study of blood T cell repertoires in COVID-19. Measured with immunoSEQ multiplex PCR; TCRdb has only the in-frame clones, and not every one. Among about 130,000 clones, about 70% were seen once, and the ten largest hold 1.9%. There are 17 residues in the CDR3. Germline lookup yields CDR1 SGHDN and CDR2 FVKESK. J lost 7 bases, V lost 3 bases, and 14 bases had no gene match. The sequence was collected from a woman aged 65 to 85 with acute or convalescent COVID-19. Specimen: peripheral blood. This sequence joins TRBV14 and TRBJ2-4, with TRBD2 identical over 8 bases. This CDR3 reads CASSHLLTNSGMNIQYF. For the CDR3, the DNA is TGTGCCAGCAGCCATCTACTCACTAATAGCGGGATGAACATTCAGTACTTC.